Each of the 10 T cell receptor beta chains below was sequenced from the same sample in a study of blood T cell repertoires in COVID-19. Data came from immunoSEQ multiplex PCR; TCRdb stores just in-frame clones and leaves some out. Of fewer than 200,000 clones listed, approximately 88% are singletons. Material: peripheral blood. The receptors were sampled from a woman aged 55-70 years who had recovered from COVID-19.

The chain's CDR3 is CASSLEQSNSPLHF. CDR3 bases: TGTGCCAGCAGCTTAGAACAGTCCAATTCACCCCTCCACTTT. V usage is TRBV7-9 and J usage is TRBJ1-6; no firm D call. V lost 1 base to trimming and J lost 7 bases, with 8 bases between them. The CDR3 runs 14 residues. Germline V gives CDR1 SEHNR, CDR2 FQNEAQ (reference sequence).

The V and J genes are TRBV19 and TRBJ1-5; D is perhaps TRBD1 (6 bases). The CDR3 contains 15 residues. Germline V gene lookup returns CDR1 LNHDA and CDR2 SQIVND (reference sequence). Trimming removed 5 bases at V and 2 bases at J, with 13 bases between. The CDR3 loop reads CASSVGAGGNQPQHF. The CDR3 bases are TGTGCCAGTAGTGTGGGGGCCGGAGGCAATCAGCCCCAGCATTTT.

This clone was recorded once. This chain joins TRBV19 and TRBJ1-4; D perhaps matches TRBD1 (5 bases). The CDR3 loop spans 16 amino acids. Per germline, CDR1 LNHDA and CDR2 SQIVND (reference sequence). The ends were cut back, 6 bases at V and 7 bases at J, with 21 bases in the middle. CDR3 region: CASSQGLSSRSEKLFF. The CDR3 nucleotides are TGTGCCAGTAGCCAGGGTCTCTCTTCAAGGAGTGAAAAACTGTTTTTT.

The chain recombines TRBV28 with TRBJ2-7; no firm D call. The V and J ends lost 7 bases and 1 base respectively, with 11 bases between them. Germline V gene sequence: CDR1 MDHEN, CDR2 SYDVKM. The CDR3 spans 13 residues. The CDR3 loop reads CASNPYSSYEQYF. The CDR3 DNA sequence: TGTGCCAGCAATCCCTACTCTTCCTACGAGCAGTACTTC.

The chain couples TRBV2 to TRBJ2-1; tentatively, D is TRBD2 (5 bases). Germline loops: CDR1 SNHLY, CDR2 FYNNEI. This CDR3 region has 11 residues. Trimming took off 3 bases at V and 9 bases at J, with 6 bases between the two ends. The CDR3 loop is CASSEGSEQFF. CDR3 nucleotides: TGTGCCAGCAGTGAGGGGAGTGAGCAGTTCTTC.

This clone occurred a few times. This rearrangement joins TRBV9 to TRBJ2-2, with 14 bases fitting TRBD2. Germline CDR1 and CDR2: SGDLS and YYNGEE. V shed 6 bases and J 6 bases; nucleotides not matched to a gene: 10. CDR3 size: 17 residues. The CDR3 sequence: CASNNPGLAGGAGELFF. In DNA form, the CDR3 reads TGTGCCAGCAACAACCCTGGACTAGCGGGGGGAGCCGGGGAGCTGTTTTTT.

The CDR3 loop reads CASSLVGTGADGYTF. The DNA for the CDR3 is TGCGCCAGCAGCTTGGTCGGGACAGGGGCTGATGGCTACACCTTC. The chain uses TRBV5-1 and TRBJ1-2; TRBD1 matches 10 bases. The CDR3 sequence is 15 residues long. V shed 0 bases, J shed 6 bases, and the junction held 5 bases outside the gene matches. The V gene's germline CDR1 is SGHRS and CDR2 YFSETQ.

V gene TRBV7-9 combines with J gene TRBJ2-5; TRBD2 matches 11 bases. Looked up from germline, CDR1 is SEHNR and CDR2 is FQNEAQ (reference sequence). The CDR3 has 15 amino acids. Germline trimming cut 3 bases from V and 2 bases from J; bases unmatched to any gene: 2. The CDR3 coding sequence is TGTGCCAGCAGCTTTAGCGGGGGGGGACAAGAGACCCAGTACTTC. Translating it yields CASSFSGGGQETQYF.

The gene calls are TRBV19 and TRBJ2-5; 9 bases match TRBD1. The length of the CDR3 is 15 residues. Germline-derived CDR1 and CDR2 are LNHDA and SQIVND (reference sequence). Trimming at V came to 5 bases and at J to 2 bases, leaving 6 bases not matched to a gene. CDR3: CASSPGTGRQETQYF. The CDR3 DNA follows: TGTGCCAGTAGTCCCGGGACAGGGAGACAAGAGACCCAGTACTTC.

V usage is TRBV6-2 or TRBV6-3 and J usage is TRBJ2-5; TRBD1 matches at 7 bases. The V gene end was trimmed by 2 bases and the J gene end by 1 base; junction bases not matched to a gene: 4. Germline V gene data show CDR1 as MNHEY and CDR2 as SVGEGT. The CDR3 has 15 amino acids. The CDR3 bases are TGTGCCAGCAGTTACCTGGACAGGCGCCAAGAGACCCAGTACTTC. Amino acids: CASSYLDRRQETQYF.